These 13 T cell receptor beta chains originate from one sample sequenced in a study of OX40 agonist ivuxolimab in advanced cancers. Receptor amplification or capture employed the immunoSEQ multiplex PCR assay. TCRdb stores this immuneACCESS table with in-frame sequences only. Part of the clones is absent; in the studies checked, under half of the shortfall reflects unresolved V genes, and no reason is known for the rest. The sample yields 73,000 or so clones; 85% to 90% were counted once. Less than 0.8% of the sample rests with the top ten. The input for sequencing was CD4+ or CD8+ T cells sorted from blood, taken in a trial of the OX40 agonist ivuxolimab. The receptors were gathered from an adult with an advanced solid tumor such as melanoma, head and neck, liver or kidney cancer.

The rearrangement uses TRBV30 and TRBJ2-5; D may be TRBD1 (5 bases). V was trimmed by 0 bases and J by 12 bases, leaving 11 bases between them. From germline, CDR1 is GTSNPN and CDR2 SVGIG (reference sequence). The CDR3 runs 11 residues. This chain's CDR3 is CAWSVQDGKYF. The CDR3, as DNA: TGTGCCTGGAGTGTACAGGACGGAAAGTACTTC.

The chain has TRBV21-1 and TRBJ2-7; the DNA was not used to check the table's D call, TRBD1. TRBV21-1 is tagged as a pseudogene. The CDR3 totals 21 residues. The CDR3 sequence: CASSTYSPSGQATNYTYEQYF. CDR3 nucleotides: TGTGCCAGCAGCACTTACAGCCCCTCGGGACAGGCCACAAATTATACTTACGAGCAGTACTTC.

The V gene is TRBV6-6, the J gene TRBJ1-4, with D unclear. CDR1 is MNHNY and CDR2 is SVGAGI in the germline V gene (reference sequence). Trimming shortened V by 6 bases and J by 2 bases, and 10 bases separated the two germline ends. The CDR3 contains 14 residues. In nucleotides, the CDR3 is TGTGCCAGCAGGGCGGCGGCTACTAATGAAAAACTGTTTTTT. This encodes CASRAAATNEKLFF.

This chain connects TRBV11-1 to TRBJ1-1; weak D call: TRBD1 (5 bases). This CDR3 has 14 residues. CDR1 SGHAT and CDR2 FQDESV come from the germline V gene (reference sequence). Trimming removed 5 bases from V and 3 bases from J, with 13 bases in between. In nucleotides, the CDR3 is TGTGCCAGCAGCCCCATCGGGGCGGACACTGAAGCTTTCTTT. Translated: CASSPIGADTEAFF. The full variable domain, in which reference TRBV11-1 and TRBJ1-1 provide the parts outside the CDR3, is EAEVAQSPRYKITEKSQAVAFWCDPISGHATLYWYRQILGQGPELLVQFQDESVVDDSQLPKDRFSAERLKGVDSTLKIQPAELGDSAMYLCASSPIGADTEAFFGQGTRLTVV.

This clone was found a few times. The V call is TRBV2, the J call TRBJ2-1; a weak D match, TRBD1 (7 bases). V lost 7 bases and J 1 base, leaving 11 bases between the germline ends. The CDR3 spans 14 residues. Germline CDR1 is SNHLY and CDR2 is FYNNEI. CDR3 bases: TGTGCCAGCAAGGGGGCGGGGTCCTACAATGAGCAGTTCTTC. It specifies CASKGAGSYNEQFF.

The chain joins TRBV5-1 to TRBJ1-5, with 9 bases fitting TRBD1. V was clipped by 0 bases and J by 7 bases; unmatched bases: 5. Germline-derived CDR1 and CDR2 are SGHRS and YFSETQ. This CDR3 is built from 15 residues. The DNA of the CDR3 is TGCGCCAGCAGCTTGGGACAGGGGGACAACCAGCCCCAGCATTTT. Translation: CASSLGQGDNQPQHF.

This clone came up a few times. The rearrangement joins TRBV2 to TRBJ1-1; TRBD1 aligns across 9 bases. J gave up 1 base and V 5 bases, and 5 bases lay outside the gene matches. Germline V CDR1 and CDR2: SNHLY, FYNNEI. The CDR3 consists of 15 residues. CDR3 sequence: CASSLQGATNTEAFF. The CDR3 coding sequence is TGTGCCAGCAGTTTACAGGGGGCGACGAACACTGAAGCTTTCTTT.

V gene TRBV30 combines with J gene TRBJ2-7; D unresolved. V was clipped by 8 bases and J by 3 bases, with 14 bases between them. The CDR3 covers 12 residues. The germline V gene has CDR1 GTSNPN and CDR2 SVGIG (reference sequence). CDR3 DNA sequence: TGTGCCGGCAAACTCGACGGCTACGAGCAGTACTTC. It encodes CAGKLDGYEQYF.

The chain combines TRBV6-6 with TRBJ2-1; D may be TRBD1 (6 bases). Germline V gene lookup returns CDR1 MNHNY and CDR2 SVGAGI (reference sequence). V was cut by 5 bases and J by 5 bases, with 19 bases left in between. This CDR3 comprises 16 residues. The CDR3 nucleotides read TGTGCCAGCAGTCCCTCGAGGGTTAAGGGGGACAATGAGCAGTTCTTC. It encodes CASSPSRVKGDNEQFF.

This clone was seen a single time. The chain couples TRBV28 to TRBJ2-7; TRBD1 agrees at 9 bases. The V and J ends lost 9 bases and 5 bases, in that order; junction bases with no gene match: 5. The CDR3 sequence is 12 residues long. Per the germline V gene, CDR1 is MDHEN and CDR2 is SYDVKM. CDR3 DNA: TGTGCCAGTACAGGGGGCTGGCACGAGCAGTACTTC. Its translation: CASTGGWHEQYF.

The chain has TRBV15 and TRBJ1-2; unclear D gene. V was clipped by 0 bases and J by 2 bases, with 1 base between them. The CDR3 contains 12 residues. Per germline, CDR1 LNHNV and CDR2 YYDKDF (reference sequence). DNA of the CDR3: TGTGCCACCAGCAGAGACAACTATGGCTACACCTTC. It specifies CATSRDNYGYTF.

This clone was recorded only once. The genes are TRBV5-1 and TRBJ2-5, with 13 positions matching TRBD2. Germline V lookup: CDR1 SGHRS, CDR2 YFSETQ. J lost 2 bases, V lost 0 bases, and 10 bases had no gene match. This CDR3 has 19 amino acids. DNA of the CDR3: TGCGCCAGCAGCTTGGGCCCCCGGACTAGCGGGGGTTTACAAGAGACCCAGTACTTC. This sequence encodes CASSLGPRTSGGLQETQYF. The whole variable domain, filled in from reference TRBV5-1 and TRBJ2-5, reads KAGVTQTPRYLIKTRGQQVTLSCSPISGHRSVSWYQQTPGQGLQFLFEYFSETQRNKGNFPGRFSGRQFSNSRSEMNVSTLELGDSALYLCASSLGPRTSGGLQETQYFGPGTRLLVL.

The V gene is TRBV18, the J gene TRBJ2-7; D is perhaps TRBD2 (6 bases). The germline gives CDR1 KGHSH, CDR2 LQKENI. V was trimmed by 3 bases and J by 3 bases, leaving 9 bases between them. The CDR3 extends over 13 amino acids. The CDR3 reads CASSPGLHYEQYF. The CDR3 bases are TGTGCCAGCTCACCGGGACTCCACTACGAGCAGTACTTC.